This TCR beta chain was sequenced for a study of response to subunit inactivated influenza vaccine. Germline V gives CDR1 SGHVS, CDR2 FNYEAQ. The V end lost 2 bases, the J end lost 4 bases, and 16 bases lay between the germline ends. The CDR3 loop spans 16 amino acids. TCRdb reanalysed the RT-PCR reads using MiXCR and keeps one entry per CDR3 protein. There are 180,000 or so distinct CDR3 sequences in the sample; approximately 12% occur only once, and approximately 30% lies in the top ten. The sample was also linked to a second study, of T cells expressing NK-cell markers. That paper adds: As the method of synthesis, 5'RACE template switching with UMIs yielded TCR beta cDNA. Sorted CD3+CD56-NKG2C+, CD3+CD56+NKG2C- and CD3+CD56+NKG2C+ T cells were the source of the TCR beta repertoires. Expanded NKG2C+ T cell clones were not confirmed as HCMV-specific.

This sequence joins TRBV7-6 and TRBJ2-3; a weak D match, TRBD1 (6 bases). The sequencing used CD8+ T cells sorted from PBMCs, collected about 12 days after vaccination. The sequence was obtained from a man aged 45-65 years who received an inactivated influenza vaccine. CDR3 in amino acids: CASSLRQGLPSDTQYF. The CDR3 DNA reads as TGTGCCAGCAGCTTAAGGCAGGGGCTACCGTCAGATACGCAGTATTTT.